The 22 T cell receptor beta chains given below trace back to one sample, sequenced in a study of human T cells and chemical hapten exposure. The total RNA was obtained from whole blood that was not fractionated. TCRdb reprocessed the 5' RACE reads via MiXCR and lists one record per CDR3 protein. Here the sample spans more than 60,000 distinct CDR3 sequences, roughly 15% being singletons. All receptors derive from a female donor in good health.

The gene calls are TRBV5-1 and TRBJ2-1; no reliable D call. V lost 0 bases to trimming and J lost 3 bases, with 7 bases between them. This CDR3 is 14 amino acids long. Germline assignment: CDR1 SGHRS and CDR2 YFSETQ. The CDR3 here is CASSLEVRYNEQFF. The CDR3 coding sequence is TGCGCCAGCAGCTTGGAGGTCCGCTACAATGAGCAGTTCTTC.

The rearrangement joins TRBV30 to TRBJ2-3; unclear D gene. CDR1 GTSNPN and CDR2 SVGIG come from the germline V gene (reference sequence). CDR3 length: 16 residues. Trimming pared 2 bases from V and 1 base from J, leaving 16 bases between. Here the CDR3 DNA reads TGTGCCTGGAGTCCATTAGGAGAGCTCCGCACAGATACGCAGTATTTT. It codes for CAWSPLGELRTDTQYF.

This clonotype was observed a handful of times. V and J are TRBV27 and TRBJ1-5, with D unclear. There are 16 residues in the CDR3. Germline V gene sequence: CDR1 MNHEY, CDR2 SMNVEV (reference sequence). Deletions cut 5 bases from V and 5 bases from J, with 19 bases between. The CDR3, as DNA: TGTGCCAGCAGTCCGAGACCTTATGGTCTGGATCAGCCCCAGCATTTT. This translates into CASSPRPYGLDQPQHF.

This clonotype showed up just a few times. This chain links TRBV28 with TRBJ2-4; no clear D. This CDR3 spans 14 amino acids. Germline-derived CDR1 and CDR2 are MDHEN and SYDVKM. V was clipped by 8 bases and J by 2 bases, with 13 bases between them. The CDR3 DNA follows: TGTGCCAGCCATGGGTCTAGAACCAAAAACATTCAGTACTTC. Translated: CASHGSRTKNIQYF.

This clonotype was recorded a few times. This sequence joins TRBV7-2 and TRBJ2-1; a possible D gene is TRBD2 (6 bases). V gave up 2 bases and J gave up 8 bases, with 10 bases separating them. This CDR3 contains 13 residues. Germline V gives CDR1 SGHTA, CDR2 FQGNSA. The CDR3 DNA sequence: TGTGCCAGCAGCTTACAGGGACTTCATGAGCAGTTCTTC. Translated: CASSLQGLHEQFF.

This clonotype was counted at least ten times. CDR3: CASSQERGTQETQYF. For the CDR3, the DNA is TGCGCCAGCAGCCAAGAGCGGGGTACCCAAGAGACCCAGTACTTC. The gene calls are TRBV4-3 and TRBJ2-5, with TRBD2 as a possible D gene (6 bases). Germline V gives CDR1 LGHNA, CDR2 YSLEER. V lost 0 bases, J lost 1 base, and 9 bases lay in between. This CDR3 comprises 15 residues.

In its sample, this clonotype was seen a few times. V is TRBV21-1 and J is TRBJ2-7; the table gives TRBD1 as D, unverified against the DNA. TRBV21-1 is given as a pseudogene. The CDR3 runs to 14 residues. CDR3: CASSLGTGHYEQYF. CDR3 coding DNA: TGTGCCAGCAGCTTAGGGACAGGGCACTACGAGCAGTACTTC.

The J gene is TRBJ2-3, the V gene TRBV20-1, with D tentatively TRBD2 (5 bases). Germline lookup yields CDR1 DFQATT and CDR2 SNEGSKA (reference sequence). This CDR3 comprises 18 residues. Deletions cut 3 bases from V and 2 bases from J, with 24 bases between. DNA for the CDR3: TGCAGTGCTAGTTTTTCGGTCCTAGCTCGCGGTACCACAGATACGCAGTATTTT. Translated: CSASFSVLARGTTDTQYF.

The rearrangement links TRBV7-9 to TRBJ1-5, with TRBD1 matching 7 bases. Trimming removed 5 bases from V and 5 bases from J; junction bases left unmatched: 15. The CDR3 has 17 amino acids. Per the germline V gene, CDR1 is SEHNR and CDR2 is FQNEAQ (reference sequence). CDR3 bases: TGTGCCAGCAGCCTCGGACAGGCTTTGGCCGGTGATCAGCCCCAGCATTTT. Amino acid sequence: CASSLGQALAGDQPQHF.

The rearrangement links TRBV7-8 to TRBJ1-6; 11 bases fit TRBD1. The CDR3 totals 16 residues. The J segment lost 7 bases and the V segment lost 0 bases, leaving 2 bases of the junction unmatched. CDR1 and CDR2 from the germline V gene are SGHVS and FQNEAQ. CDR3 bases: TGTGCCAGCAGCTTAGCAGGGACAGGGGGAAATTCACCCCTCCACTTT. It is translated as CASSLAGTGGNSPLHF.

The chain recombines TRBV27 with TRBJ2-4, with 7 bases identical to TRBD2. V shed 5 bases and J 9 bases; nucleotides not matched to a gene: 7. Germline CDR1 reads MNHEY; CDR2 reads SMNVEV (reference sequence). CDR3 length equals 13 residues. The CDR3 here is CASSRPWEGIQYF. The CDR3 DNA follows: TGTGCCAGCAGTCGTCCGTGGGAGGGCATTCAGTACTTC.

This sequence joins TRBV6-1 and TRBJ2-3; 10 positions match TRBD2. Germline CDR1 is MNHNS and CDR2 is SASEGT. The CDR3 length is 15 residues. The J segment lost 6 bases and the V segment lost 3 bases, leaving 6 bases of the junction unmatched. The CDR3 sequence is CASSELAGGLDTQYF. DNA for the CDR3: TGTGCCAGCAGTGAGTTAGCGGGGGGATTGGATACGCAGTATTTT.

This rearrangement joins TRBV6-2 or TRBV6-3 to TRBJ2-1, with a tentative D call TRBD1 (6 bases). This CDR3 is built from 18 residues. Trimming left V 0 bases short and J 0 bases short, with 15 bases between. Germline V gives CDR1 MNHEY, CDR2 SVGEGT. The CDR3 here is CASSYSTVGASSYNEQFF. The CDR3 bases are TGTGCCAGCAGTTACTCAACCGTGGGGGCGAGCTCCTACAATGAGCAGTTCTTC.

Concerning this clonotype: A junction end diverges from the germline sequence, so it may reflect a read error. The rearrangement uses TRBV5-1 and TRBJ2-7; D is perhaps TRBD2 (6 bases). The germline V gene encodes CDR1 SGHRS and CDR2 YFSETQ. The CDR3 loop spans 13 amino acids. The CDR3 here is CASRLAGSYEQYF. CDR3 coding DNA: TGCGCCAGCAGGTTGGCGGGGTCCTACGAGCAGTACTTC.

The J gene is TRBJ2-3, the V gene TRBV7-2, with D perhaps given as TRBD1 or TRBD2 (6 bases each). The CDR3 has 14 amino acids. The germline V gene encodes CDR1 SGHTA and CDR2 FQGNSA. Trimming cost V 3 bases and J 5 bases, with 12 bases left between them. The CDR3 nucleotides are TGTGCCAGCAGCTTTTTGGGGGGCGGAGATACGCAGTATTTT. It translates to CASSFLGGGDTQYF.

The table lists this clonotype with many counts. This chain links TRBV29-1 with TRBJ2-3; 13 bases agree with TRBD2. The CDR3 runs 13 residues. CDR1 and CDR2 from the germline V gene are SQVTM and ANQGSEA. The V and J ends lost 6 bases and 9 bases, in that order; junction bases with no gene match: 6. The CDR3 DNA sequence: TGCAGCGTCCCCGGGACTAGCGGGGCCACGCAGTATTTT. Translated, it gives CSVPGTSGATQYF.

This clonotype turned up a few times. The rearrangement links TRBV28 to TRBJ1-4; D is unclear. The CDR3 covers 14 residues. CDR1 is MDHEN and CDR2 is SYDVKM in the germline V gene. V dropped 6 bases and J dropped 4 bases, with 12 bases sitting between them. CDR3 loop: CASSLGFLNEKLFF. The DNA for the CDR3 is TGTGCCAGCAGCCTAGGGTTCCTTAATGAAAAACTGTTTTTT.

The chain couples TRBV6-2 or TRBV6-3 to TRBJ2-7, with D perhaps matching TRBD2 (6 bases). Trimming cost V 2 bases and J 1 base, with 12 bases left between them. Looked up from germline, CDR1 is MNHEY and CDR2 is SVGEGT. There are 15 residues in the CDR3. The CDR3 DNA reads TGTGCCAGCAGTTACCCACCCGGGGGATCCTACGAGCAGTACTTC. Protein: CASSYPPGGSYEQYF.

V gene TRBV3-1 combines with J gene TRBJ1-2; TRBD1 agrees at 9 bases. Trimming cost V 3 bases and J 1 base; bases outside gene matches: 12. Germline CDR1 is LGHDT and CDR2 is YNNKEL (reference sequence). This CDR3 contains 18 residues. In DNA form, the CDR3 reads TGTGCCAGCAGCCAGGGACAGGGACTCCTGACGGGTAACTATGGCTACACCTTC. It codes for CASSQGQGLLTGNYGYTF.

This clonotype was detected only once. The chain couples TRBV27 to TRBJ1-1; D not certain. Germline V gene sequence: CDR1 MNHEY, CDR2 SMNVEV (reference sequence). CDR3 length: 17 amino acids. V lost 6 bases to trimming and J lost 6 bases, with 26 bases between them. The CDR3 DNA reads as TGTGCCAGCAGCCTTAGAACCCCCAGTCTCTCAGCCCCTGAAGCTTTCTTT. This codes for CASSLRTPSLSAPEAFF.

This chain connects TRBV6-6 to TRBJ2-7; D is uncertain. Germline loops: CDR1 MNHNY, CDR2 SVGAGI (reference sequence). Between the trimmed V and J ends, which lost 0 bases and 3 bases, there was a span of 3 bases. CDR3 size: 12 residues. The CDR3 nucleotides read TGTGCCAGCAGTTACTCGAGCTACGAGCAGTACTTC. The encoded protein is CASSYSSYEQYF.

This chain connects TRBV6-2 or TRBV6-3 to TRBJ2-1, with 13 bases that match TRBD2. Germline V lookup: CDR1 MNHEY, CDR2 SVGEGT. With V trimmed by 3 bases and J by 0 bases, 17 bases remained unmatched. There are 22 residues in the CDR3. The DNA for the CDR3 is TGTGCCAGCAGTTATTCTCTAGGACTAGCGGGAGAGCCAGAAATCTCCTACAATGAGCAGTTCTTC. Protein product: CASSYSLGLAGEPEISYNEQFF.